This T cell receptor beta chain is from a study of OX40 agonist ivuxolimab in advanced cancers. Here immunoSEQ multiplex PCR was the method, and the copy in TCRdb shows in-frame clones only, minus some. The sample lists 30,000 to 40,000 clones; about 82% were seen once. Whole-study findings and limits: At 0.1 to 3.0 mg/kg, CD4+ and CD8+ blood T cells expanded clonally by week 6.

V was trimmed by 2 bases and J by 3 bases, leaving 9 bases between them. CDR1 SGHDT and CDR2 YYEEEE come from the germline V gene. This CDR3 has 14 amino acids. About this clone itself: Its target is not known.

This chain links TRBV5-6 with TRBJ2-1, with D possibly matching TRBD2 (6 bases). Sequencing was performed on CD4+ or CD8+ T cells sorted from blood, taken in a trial of the OX40 agonist ivuxolimab. The receptor comes from an adult with an advanced solid tumor such as melanoma, head and neck, liver or kidney cancer. The DNA of the CDR3 is TGTGCCAGCAGCTTACCTAGCGACTACAATGAGCAGTTCTTC. Protein product: CASSLPSDYNEQFF.